The entry below gives a single T cell receptor beta chain sequence along with its context. As yet, its antigen is unknown. These data are taken from a study of prognosis after radiotherapy for stage I lung cancer. Whole-study context: Nobody among the patients got concurrent therapy with stereotactic body radiotherapy.

Trimming took off 1 base at V and 1 base at J, with 11 bases between the two ends. Germline assignment: CDR1 MNHNS and CDR2 SASEGT. This CDR3 region has 15 residues. Findings and limits, study-wide: A fall in unique TCR clone counts followed stereotactic body radiation therapy, with medians of roughly 10,000 versus 7,000.

Genomic DNA provided the template from which TCR beta CDR3 was amplified by two-round multiplex PCR. With primers specific to each TRBV and TRBJ gene, the first-round PCR was performed. TCRdb re-derived calls from the multiplex PCR reads in MiXCR, one entry per CDR3 protein. Of about 32,000 distinct CDR3 sequences in the sample, about 39% are singletons; the top ten hold 15%. Source: PBMCs, taken before or after stereotactic body radiation therapy (not recorded which). The chain is built from TRBV6-1 and TRBJ2-7; perhaps D is TRBD1 or TRBD2 (5 bases each). The receptor comes from a donor over 45 with non-small cell lung cancer. CDR3 sequence reads: CASSEGQTGSYEQYF. The CDR3 bases are TGTGCCAGCAGTGAAGGACAGACGGGGTCCTACGAGCAGTACTTC.